This T cell receptor (beta chain) emerged from a study of technical replicates of blood from a handful of donors. The CDR3 is made up of 18 amino acids. The V gene's germline CDR1 is SGHNT and CDR2 YENEEA. Unmatched junction bases numbered 9, after V lost 0 bases and J lost 4 bases. The repertoire was sequenced with immunoSEQ multiplex PCR; TCRdb's copy has only in-frame clones and lacks some. The data show tens of thousands of clones, with around 97% seen just once and approximately 0.18% held by the top ten. This chain joins TRBV11-3 and TRBJ2-7, with TRBD2 identical over 13 bases. The sequenced sample consisted of T cells isolated from PBMCs. The source is a human donor in good health. For the CDR3, the DNA is TGTGCCAGCAGCTTAGAGAAAGAAGGGACTAGCGGGACGTACGAGCAGTACTTC. This translates into CASSLEKEGTSGTYEQYF.